These 29 T cell receptor beta chains were all obtained from the same sample, sequenced in a study of T cells expressing NK-cell markers. With the 5' RACE reads reprocessed, TCRdb shows one record per CDR3 protein and no DNA. This repertoire comprises 250,000 to 300,000 distinct CDR3 sequences; its ten largest clones make up 0.39%. Sequenced material: blood T cells: a sorted CD56 or NKG2C T cell subset, CD4+ or CD8+ T cells, or bulk PBMC T cells (not recorded which). These receptors originate from a man younger than 30 in good health.

The gene calls are TRBV19 and TRBJ1-5; TCRdb proposes TRBD1, but this gene call is untestable without DNA. The CDR3 consists of 15 residues. The germline V gene has CDR1 LNHDA and CDR2 SQIVND (reference sequence). The CDR3 reads CASRLWWDTNQPQHF.

The V gene is TRBV20-1, the J gene TRBJ1-4. Germline V gene data show CDR1 as DFQATT and CDR2 as SNEGSKA (reference sequence). This CDR3 spans 14 amino acids. CDR3 in amino acids: CSARDLAGNEKLFF.

V is TRBV12-3 or TRBV12-4 and J is TRBJ2-7; the D call of TRBD2 rests on TCRdb alone, since no DNA is present to check it. The CDR3 is made up of 14 amino acids. This CDR3 reads CASRYRAGSYEQYF.

The chain links TRBV27 to TRBJ2-7; as DNA is missing, the TRBD1 call by TCRdb cannot be tested. The CDR3 spans 16 residues. CDR1 and CDR2 (germline): MNHEY, SMNVEV (reference sequence). This CDR3 is CASSGPGTGRVYEQYF.

The CDR3: CASSLSGSRGETQYF. This chain connects TRBV7-2 to TRBJ2-5; TCRdb's D gene call, TRBD2, goes unchecked for lack of DNA. Germline CDR1 and CDR2: SGHTA and FQGNSA. CDR3 length: 15 amino acids.

This chain connects TRBV4-3 to TRBJ2-7; TCRdb returns TRBD2, unconfirmable since there is no DNA. The V gene's germline CDR1 is LGHNA and CDR2 YSLEER. CDR3 length: 17 amino acids. CDR3 loop: CASSQVRAGGPTYEQYF.

The rearrangement uses TRBV12-3 or TRBV12-4 and TRBJ1-1; TCRdb indicates TRBD1, and absent DNA this call remains unverified. CDR3 length: 15 amino acids. The CDR3 loop reads CASSPTGQYSTEAFF.

The chain links TRBV12-5 to TRBJ2-1. CDR1 is LGHNT, CDR2 FRNRAP, per germline. The CDR3 consists of 13 residues. The CDR3 reads CASGLGGINEQFF.

The chain recombines TRBV9 with TRBJ2-7; TCRdb calls TRBD2, which cannot be checked without DNA. Germline CDR1 reads SGDLS; CDR2 reads YYNGEE. The CDR3 is 15 residues long. This CDR3 is CASSPSFSETYEQYF.

The V and J genes are TRBV7-9 and TRBJ2-6; TCRdb lists TRBD1, though no DNA is available to test this call. Germline CDR1 SEHNR, CDR2 FQNEAQ (reference sequence). The CDR3 contains 17 residues. CDR3 in amino acids: CADTVGDGVSGANVLTF.

The chain links TRBV6-1 to TRBJ2-4; TCRdb calls TRBD1, which cannot be checked without DNA. Germline lookup yields CDR1 MNHNS and CDR2 SASEGT. The CDR3 runs to 14 residues. CDR3 region: CASTPAGEGNIQYF.

The chain couples TRBV20-1 to TRBJ2-5; TCRdb's assignment of TRBD1 cannot be checked, as there is no DNA. Germline CDR1 is DFQATT and CDR2 is SNEGSKA (reference sequence). The CDR3 sequence is 13 residues long. CDR3 loop: CSARVPAPETQYF.

The rearrangement uses TRBV12-3 or TRBV12-4 and TRBJ2-3. This CDR3 is 13 amino acids long. The CDR3 is CASSFLATDTQYF.

The rearrangement joins TRBV7-2 to TRBJ2-5; the D call from TCRdb, TRBD1, cannot be confirmed without DNA. This CDR3 comprises 15 residues. Germline CDR1 SGHTA, CDR2 FQGNSA. The CDR3 region is CASSLVWAGRETQYF.

The chain recombines TRBV5-1 with TRBJ1-2. This CDR3 contains 15 residues. Germline V CDR1 and CDR2: SGHRS, YFSETQ. Here the CDR3 reads CASSFGDSANYGYTF.

The J gene is TRBJ2-1, the V gene TRBV11-3; TCRdb outputs TRBD1, but without DNA this stays unchecked. Germline values: CDR1 SGHNT, CDR2 YENEEA. This CDR3 comprises 14 residues. The CDR3 protein is CASSSSGAHNEQFF.

The J gene is TRBJ2-7, the V gene TRBV5-1; as DNA is missing, the TRBD1 call by TCRdb cannot be tested. There are 16 residues in the CDR3. CDR1 and CDR2 from the germline V gene are SGHRS and YFSETQ. CDR3 residues: CASSLADTGHPYEQYF.

J is TRBJ1-4 and V is TRBV12-3 or TRBV12-4; TCRdb lists TRBD1, though no DNA is available to test this call. The CDR3 has 16 amino acids. The CDR3 loop reads CASSTSRQGWDEKLFF.

The CDR3 loop is CSARDRRMSTEAFF. V usage is TRBV20-1 and J usage is TRBJ1-1. CDR1 is DFQATT, CDR2 SNEGSKA, per germline (reference sequence). This CDR3 has 14 residues.

The chain recombines TRBV6-1 with TRBJ2-5; the TCRdb D gene call, TRBD2, has no DNA to confirm it. CDR1 is MNHNS, CDR2 SASEGT, per germline. The CDR3 length is 14 residues. The CDR3 sequence is CASSKTLNQETQYF.

The chain uses TRBV5-1 and TRBJ2-1; as DNA is missing, the TRBD1 call by TCRdb cannot be tested. The CDR3 loop spans 14 amino acids. Germline assignment: CDR1 SGHRS and CDR2 YFSETQ. CDR3 amino acids: CASSFSGTSREQFF.

The chain joins TRBV18 to TRBJ2-1. CDR3 length: 16 amino acids. Germline V lookup: CDR1 KGHSH, CDR2 LQKENI. The CDR3 sequence is CASSPPKASSYNEQFF.

This sequence joins TRBV25-1 and TRBJ2-3; no DNA is available, so the TRBD1 call from TCRdb remains unchecked. CDR1 is MGHDK, CDR2 SYGVNS, per germline. The CDR3 spans 12 residues. CDR3: CASSEPGNTQYF.

The chain carries TRBV4-3 and TRBJ2-3. CDR1 is LGHNA, CDR2 YSLEER, per germline. The CDR3 totals 16 residues. CDR3 sequence: CASSQDLATSTDTQYF.

The V and J genes are TRBV5-1 and TRBJ1-4. CDR3 length: 15 amino acids. The germline V gene encodes CDR1 SGHRS and CDR2 YFSETQ. The CDR3 is CASSQDHATNEKLFF.

This rearrangement joins TRBV24-1 to TRBJ2-3; TCRdb's D gene call, TRBD1, goes unchecked for lack of DNA. The CDR3 length is 18 residues. In germline, CDR1 is KGHDR, CDR2 SFDVKD. CDR3 amino acids: CATSDLDGRDGSTDTQYF.

The chain links TRBV20-1 to TRBJ2-2. The CDR3 sequence is 15 residues long. Germline assignment: CDR1 DFQATT and CDR2 SNEGSKA (reference sequence). CDR3: CSARAPIKNTGELFF.

This rearrangement joins TRBV7-9 to TRBJ2-3; TCRdb picks TRBD2, but there is no DNA to check that call. The CDR3 sequence is 18 residues long. Germline V CDR1 and CDR2: SEHNR, FQNEAQ (reference sequence). The chain's CDR3 is CASSPRVLAGEGTDTQYF.

The chain employs TRBV12-3 or TRBV12-4 and TRBJ2-3; TCRdb names TRBD2, which stays unverified in the absence of DNA. The length of the CDR3 is 14 residues. CDR3 loop: CASSARERTDTQYF.